This is a list of T cell receptor beta chains from one sample in a study of identical twins. TCRdb redid the calling of the 5' RACE reads with MiXCR, one entry per CDR3 protein. Found here are some 1,700,000 distinct CDR3 sequences, more than 30% of them singletons; the top ten hold around 0.3%. Sample: cord blood. These receptors originate from a newborn girl in good health. Each CDR3 is given with its conserved first and last residue. Fields, in order: CDR3 DNA, CDR3 protein, D gene, V gene, clone size, J gene. The D gene is left open where the match is weak. Not every row has a clone size; where given, it reads once, few, many or a size class.

CDR3 DNA: TGTGCCAGCCGACGGACAGGGTCAGATACGCAGTATTTT
CDR3 protein: CASRRTGSDTQYF
D gene: TRBD1
V gene: TRBV27
clone size: few
J gene: TRBJ2-3

CDR3 DNA: TGTGCCAGCAGTTTATCGGTGACCCAGTACTTC
CDR3 protein: CASSLSVTQYF
D gene: -
V gene: TRBV12-3/TRBV12-4
clone size: -
J gene: TRBJ2-5

CDR3 DNA: TGTGCCAGCAGCTTGACTTACGGCACTAATCAGCCCCAGCATTTT
CDR3 protein: CASSLTYGTNQPQHF
D gene: -
V gene: TRBV2
clone size: -
J gene: TRBJ1-5

CDR3 DNA: TGTGCCAGCAGCCTGGACATATTTGACAATCAGCCCCAGCATTTT
CDR3 protein: CASSLDIFDNQPQHF
D gene: -
V gene: TRBV11-2
clone size: -
J gene: TRBJ1-5

CDR3 DNA: TGCGCCAGCAGCTCGACACCAGCTCAAGAGACCCAGTACTTC
CDR3 protein: CASSSTPAQETQYF
D gene: -
V gene: TRBV5-1
clone size: -
J gene: TRBJ2-5

CDR3 DNA: TGCGCCAGCAGCTTTGGGGCGGGCACTGAAGCTTTCTTT
CDR3 protein: CASSFGAGTEAFF
D gene: -
V gene: TRBV5-1
clone size: -
J gene: TRBJ1-1

CDR3 DNA: TGTGCCAGCAGTGCGAGAGAGATCTATGGCTACACCTTC
CDR3 protein: CASSAREIYGYTF
D gene: -
V gene: TRBV2
clone size: -
J gene: TRBJ1-2

CDR3 DNA: TGTGCCAGCAGCTTAGAACAGGGGATTTCCTACGAGCAGTACTTC
CDR3 protein: CASSLEQGISYEQYF
D gene: TRBD1
V gene: TRBV11-1
clone size: few
J gene: TRBJ2-7

CDR3 DNA: TGTGCCATCAGGGGGTCCGAGAATTCACCCCTCCACTTT
CDR3 protein: CAIRGSENSPLHF
D gene: -
V gene: TRBV10-3
clone size: -
J gene: TRBJ1-6

CDR3 DNA: TGTGCCTGCAGCCCAATCCCTAGTCACAGGGGGCAAGACGGCTACACCTTC
CDR3 protein: CACSPIPSHRGQDGYTF
D gene: -
V gene: TRBV21-1
clone size: -
J gene: TRBJ1-2

CDR3 DNA: TGTGCCAGCAGTCCGTCAGGGAGCACCGGGGAGCTGTTTTTT
CDR3 protein: CASSPSGSTGELFF
D gene: -
V gene: TRBV12-3/TRBV12-4
clone size: -
J gene: TRBJ2-2

CDR3 DNA: TGTGCCAGCAGTGAAATTGTAGGGTCCTACGAGCAGTACTTC
CDR3 protein: CASSEIVGSYEQYF
D gene: -
V gene: TRBV25-1
clone size: -
J gene: TRBJ2-7

CDR3 DNA: TGTGCCAGCAGTTCCGGGACTAGCGGGAGCTATGAGCAGTTCTTC
CDR3 protein: CASSSGTSGSYEQFF
D gene: TRBD2
V gene: TRBV12-3/TRBV12-4
clone size: many
J gene: TRBJ2-1

CDR3 DNA: TGTGCCAGCAGTGAATGGGACAACTATGGCTACACCTTC
CDR3 protein: CASSEWDNYGYTF
D gene: -
V gene: TRBV25-1
clone size: many
J gene: TRBJ1-2

CDR3 DNA: TGCGCCAGCAGCTTGGAGTGGGGAGACACTGAAGCTTTCTTT
CDR3 protein: CASSLEWGDTEAFF
D gene: -
V gene: TRBV5-1
clone size: -
J gene: TRBJ1-1

CDR3 DNA: TGTGCCAGCAGCGCCAGGGGGCGAGGGAACACTGAAGCTTTCTTT
CDR3 protein: CASSARGRGNTEAFF
D gene: TRBD1
V gene: TRBV5-4
clone size: -
J gene: TRBJ1-1

CDR3 DNA: TGTGCCACCGACAGGGAAGGGTTGTACACTGAAGCTTTCTTT
CDR3 protein: CATDREGLYTEAFF
D gene: TRBD1
V gene: TRBV6-6
clone size: -
J gene: TRBJ1-1

CDR3 DNA: TGTGCCAGCAGTCCTTGGGGTAGCAATCAGCCCCAGCATTTT
CDR3 protein: CASSPWGSNQPQHF
D gene: -
V gene: TRBV28
clone size: few
J gene: TRBJ1-5

CDR3 DNA: TGTGCCAGCACCCGGGACAGGGGAGGCAATCAGCCCCAGCATTTT
CDR3 protein: CASTRDRGGNQPQHF
D gene: TRBD1
V gene: TRBV12-3/TRBV12-4
clone size: -
J gene: TRBJ1-5

CDR3 DNA: TGTGCCAGCATAGCGGGCAGGCCATCGAACACCGGGGAGCTGTTTTTT
CDR3 protein: CASIAGRPSNTGELFF
D gene: TRBD2
V gene: TRBV6-1
clone size: -
J gene: TRBJ2-2

CDR3 DNA: TGCAGTGCTAGTCGCGGGGGGAAATACTACGAGCAGTACTTC
CDR3 protein: CSASRGGKYYEQYF
D gene: TRBD2
V gene: TRBV20-1
clone size: few
J gene: TRBJ2-7

CDR3 DNA: TGTGCCATCAGTTCGGGACTCCTCAATCAGCCCCAGCATTTT
CDR3 protein: CAISSGLLNQPQHF
D gene: -
V gene: TRBV10-3
clone size: few
J gene: TRBJ1-5

CDR3 DNA: TGTGCCAGCAGCCAAGATCGAGGGACTAGCTTCAATGAGCAGTACTTC
CDR3 protein: CASSQDRGTSFNEQYF
D gene: TRBD2
V gene: TRBV14
clone size: -
J gene: TRBJ2-7

CDR3 DNA: TGTGCCAGCAGCCAAGAAACGGGGGTGCAAGAGACCCAGTACTTC
CDR3 protein: CASSQETGVQETQYF
D gene: -
V gene: TRBV3-1
clone size: few
J gene: TRBJ2-5

CDR3 DNA: TGCAGTTTTGCTTCGGGACAGCGTTATACAGATACGCAGTATTTT
CDR3 protein: CSFASGQRYTDTQYF
D gene: TRBD1
V gene: TRBV20-1
clone size: -
J gene: TRBJ2-3

CDR3 DNA: TGTGCCAGCAGCCAAGTTTCTTTTGGGCGAGATCAGCCCCAGCATTTT
CDR3 protein: CASSQVSFGRDQPQHF
D gene: -
V gene: TRBV14
clone size: -
J gene: TRBJ1-5

CDR3 DNA: TGCGCCAGCAGCGAAGGGGAAAACATTCAGTACTTC
CDR3 protein: CASSEGENIQYF
D gene: -
V gene: TRBV5-1
clone size: -
J gene: TRBJ2-4

CDR3 DNA: TGCGCCAGCAGCCTTGTTTTACAGGGGTACGAGCAGTACTTC
CDR3 protein: CASSLVLQGYEQYF
D gene: TRBD1
V gene: TRBV5-1
clone size: few
J gene: TRBJ2-7

CDR3 DNA: TGCGCCAGCAGGTCCTCTAGCGGGGGCTTTCCCTACGAGCAGTACTTC
CDR3 protein: CASRSSSGGFPYEQYF
D gene: TRBD2
V gene: TRBV5-1
clone size: few
J gene: TRBJ2-7

CDR3 DNA: TGCAGCGTTGAAACTCAGACCGCCAACTATGGCTACACCTTC
CDR3 protein: CSVETQTANYGYTF
D gene: -
V gene: TRBV29-1
clone size: -
J gene: TRBJ1-2

CDR3 DNA: TGTGCCAGCAGTGAAGAGTCAGGCTCTGGAAACACCATATATTTT
CDR3 protein: CASSEESGSGNTIYF
D gene: -
V gene: TRBV2
clone size: -
J gene: TRBJ1-3

CDR3 DNA: TGCAGCGTTGTTCGCTTCTCCTACAATGAGCAGTTCTTC
CDR3 protein: CSVVRFSYNEQFF
D gene: -
V gene: TRBV29-1
clone size: many
J gene: TRBJ2-1